The text below deals with one T cell receptor (beta chain). This may be a read error, as it is one base from a much larger clone. Germline CDR1 is SQVTM and CDR2 is ANQGSEA. After removal of 5 bases from V and 5 bases from J, the junction contained 8 bases not matched to a gene. The CDR3 loop spans 14 amino acids. The entry originates in a study of T cells after yellow fever vaccination. Study-wide background: Any fraction with a low cell number was prepared using SMART-Seq v4 Ultra Low Input. Whole-study findings and limits: Overall, a small share of clonotypes was seen in both CD4 and CD8 compartments. Reappearing after the booster were most of the clones from primary vaccination (roughly 95% CD4, around 88% CD8).

It was through 5'RACE template switching that TCR cDNA was made, with a universal primer site and UMIs added. TCRdb processed the 5' RACE reads anew with MiXCR; each CDR3 protein has one entry. Of around 46,000 distinct CDR3 sequences in the sample, under 8% were seen once. The chain employs TRBV29-1 and TRBJ2-2; 7 bases fit TRBD1. The clonotype was recovered from a man aged 25-45 years who received the YFV17D yellow fever vaccine. The sample here was CD8+ T cells not binding an NS4B(214-222) dextramer, sorted from PBMCs, taken 45 days after the yellow fever booster vaccination. CDR3 nucleotide sequence: TGCAGCGTTAAGCAGGGGGTCCGGACCGGGGAGCTGTTTTTT. Protein product: CSVKQGVRTGELFF.